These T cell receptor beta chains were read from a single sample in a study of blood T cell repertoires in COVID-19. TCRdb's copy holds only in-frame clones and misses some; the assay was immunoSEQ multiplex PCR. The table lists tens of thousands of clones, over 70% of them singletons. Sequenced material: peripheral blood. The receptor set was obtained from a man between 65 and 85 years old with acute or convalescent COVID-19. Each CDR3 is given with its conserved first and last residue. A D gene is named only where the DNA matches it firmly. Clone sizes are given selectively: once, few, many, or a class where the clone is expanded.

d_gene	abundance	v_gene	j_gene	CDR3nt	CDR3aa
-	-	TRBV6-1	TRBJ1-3	TGTGCCAGCAGTGAACCAGCTGGAAACACCATATATTTT	CASSEPAGNTIYF
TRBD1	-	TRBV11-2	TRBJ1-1	TGTGCCAGCAGCTCGGGACAGCCAAACACTGAAGCTTTCTTT	CASSSGQPNTEAFF
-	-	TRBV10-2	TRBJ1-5	TGCGCCAGTAATGACATGGCAGGAGGCCTCAATCAGCCCCAGCATTTT	CASNDMAGGLNQPQHF
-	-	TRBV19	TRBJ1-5	TGTGCCAGTAGTACGGACAGCTTAAATCAGCCCCAGCATTTT	CASSTDSLNQPQHF
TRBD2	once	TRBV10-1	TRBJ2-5	TGCGCCAGCAGTGAAGGACTAGCGGGACGAGAGACCCAGTACTTC	CASSEGLAGRETQYF
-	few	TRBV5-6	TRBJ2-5	TGTGCCAGCACCTGGGGGCAGAGCCAAGAGACCCAGTACTTC	CASTWGQSQETQYF
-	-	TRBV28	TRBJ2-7	TGTGCCAGCAAGCCGGGGGACTCCTACGAGCAGTACTTC	CASKPGDSYEQYF
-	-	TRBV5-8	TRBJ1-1	TGTGCCAGCAGAATAGGGGCCATGAACACTGAAGCTTTCTTT	CASRIGAMNTEAFF
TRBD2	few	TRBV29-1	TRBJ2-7	TGCAGCGTTGGTCTAGCGGGAGGTTTCTACGAGCAGTACTTC	CSVGLAGGFYEQYF
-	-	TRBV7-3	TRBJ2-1	TGTGCCAGCAGCCCAGGGGCGGCGCGTAGAGGGTCCAATGAGCAGTTCTTC	CASSPGAARRGSNEQFF
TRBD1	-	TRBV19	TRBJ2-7	TGTGCCAGTAGCCCGACAGGGTTCGAGCAGTACTTC	CASSPTGFEQYF
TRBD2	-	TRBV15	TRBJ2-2	TGTGCCACCAGCAGAGGCGGGAGCGCCCCGACCGGGGAGCTGTTTTTT	CATSRGGSAPTGELFF
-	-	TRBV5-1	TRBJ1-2	TGCGCCAGCAGCTTGGGGGCGGGGAGAACCATTTATGGCTACACCTTC	CASSLGAGRTIYGYTF
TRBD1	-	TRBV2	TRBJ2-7	TGTGCCAGCACTCTCGGACAGGGGGTCTCCTACGAGCAGTACTTC	CASTLGQGVSYEQYF
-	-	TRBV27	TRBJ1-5	TGTGCCAGCAGTTCTTTAACGCGAGGCAATCAGCCCCAGCATTTT	CASSSLTRGNQPQHF
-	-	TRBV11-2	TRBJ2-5	TGTGCCAGCAGCTTAGATCGGGCGGGGTCAGAAGAGACCCAGTACTTC	CASSLDRAGSEETQYF
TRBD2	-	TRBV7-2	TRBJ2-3	TGTGCCAGCAGCTCGTTAGCGGGAGGGCCGTTTAAAGATACGCAGTATTTT	CASSSLAGGPFKDTQYF
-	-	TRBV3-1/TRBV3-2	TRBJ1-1	TGTGCCAGCAGCCAAGCGGCAGGGCTTGGGACTGAAGCTTTCTTT	CASSQAAGLGTEAFF
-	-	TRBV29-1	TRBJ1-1	TGCAGCGCGGTAGATACTGAAGCTTTCTTT	CSAVDTEAFF
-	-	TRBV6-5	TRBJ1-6	TGTGCCAGCAGTTACAGGGGACAAGGAAATTCACCCCTCCACTTT	CASSYRGQGNSPLHF
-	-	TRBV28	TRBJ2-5	TGTGCCAGCACCGACAGTAGGGGCGAGACCCAGTACTTC	CASTDSRGETQYF
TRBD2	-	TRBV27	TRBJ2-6	TGTGCCAGCAGTTCAGTAGATACGACTAGCGGGAGGTGGGTTAACGTCCTGACTTTC	CASSSVDTTSGRWVNVLTF
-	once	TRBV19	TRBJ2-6	TGTGCCAGTAGTCAGGGGCCTGGGGCCAACGTCCTGACTTTC	CASSQGPGANVLTF
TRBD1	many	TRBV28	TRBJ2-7	TGTGCCAGCAGTTTATCCCCGATGGGGACAGGGGGGGACTACGAGCAGTACTTC	CASSLSPMGTGGDYEQYF
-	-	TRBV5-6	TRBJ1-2	TGTGCCAGCAGCGCGCTACAGGCATTATATGGCTACACCTTC	CASSALQALYGYTF
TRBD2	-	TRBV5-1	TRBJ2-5	TGCGCCAGCAGCCCCGGGACTAGCGGGTCCCTCCGAGAGACCCAGTACTTC	CASSPGTSGSLRETQYF
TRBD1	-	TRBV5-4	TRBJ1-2	TGTGCCAGCAGCTTGCGTCAGGGGGCTTATGGCTACACCTTC	CASSLRQGAYGYTF
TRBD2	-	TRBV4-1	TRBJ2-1	TGCGCCAGCAACCCTACCGGGAGGGGGAATGAGCAGTTCTTC	CASNPTGRGNEQFF
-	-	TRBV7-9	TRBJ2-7	TGTGCCAGCAGCTTAGGAGTCTCCTACGAGCAGTACTTC	CASSLGVSYEQYF
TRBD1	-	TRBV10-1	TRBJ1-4	TGCGCCAGCAGTGGCGGGACAGAAGAAAAACTGTTTTTT	CASSGGTEEKLFF
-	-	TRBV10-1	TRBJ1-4	TGCGCCAGCAGCGGCGCGGGAGATGGTAATGAAAAACTGTTTTTT	CASSGAGDGNEKLFF
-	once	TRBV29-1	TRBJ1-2	TGCAGCATCTACAGGTCTGGCTATGGCTACACCTTC	CSIYRSGYGYTF
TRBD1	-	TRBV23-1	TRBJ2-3	TGCGCCAGCAGCCAACCGTCCCGGGACAGGGGACCAAGTGGGACAGATACGCAGTATTTT	CASSQPSRDRGPSGTDTQYF
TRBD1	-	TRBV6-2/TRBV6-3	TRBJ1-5	TGTGCCAGCAGCCTCGGGACAGGGAGCAATCAGCCCCAGCATTTT	CASSLGTGSNQPQHF
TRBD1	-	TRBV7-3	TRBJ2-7	TGTGCCAGCAGCTTACGATTCTCTCGTCCGGACAGGGCATTCGAGCAGTACTTC	CASSLRFSRPDRAFEQYF
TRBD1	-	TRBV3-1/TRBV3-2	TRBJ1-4	TGTGCCAGCAGCCAGAGACAGGGTAATGAAAAACTGTTTTTT	CASSQRQGNEKLFF
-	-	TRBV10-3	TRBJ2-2	TGTGCCATCCGGGACACGAACACCGGGGAGCTGTTTTTT	CAIRDTNTGELFF
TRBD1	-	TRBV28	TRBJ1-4	TGTGCCAGCAGTCCACTGACAGGGAGTAATGAAAAACTGTTTTTT	CASSPLTGSNEKLFF
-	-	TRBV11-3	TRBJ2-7	TGTGCCAGCAGCTTAGCTTGGAGGGACGAGCAGTACTTC	CASSLAWRDEQYF
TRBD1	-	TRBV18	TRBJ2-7	TGTGCCAGCTCAGTCACAGGGGGTAATCAGTACGAGCAGTACTTC	CASSVTGGNQYEQYF
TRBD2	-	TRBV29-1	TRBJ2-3	TGCAGCACCCAAGGGACTAGCCTTAGGACAGATACGCAGTATTTT	CSTQGTSLRTDTQYF